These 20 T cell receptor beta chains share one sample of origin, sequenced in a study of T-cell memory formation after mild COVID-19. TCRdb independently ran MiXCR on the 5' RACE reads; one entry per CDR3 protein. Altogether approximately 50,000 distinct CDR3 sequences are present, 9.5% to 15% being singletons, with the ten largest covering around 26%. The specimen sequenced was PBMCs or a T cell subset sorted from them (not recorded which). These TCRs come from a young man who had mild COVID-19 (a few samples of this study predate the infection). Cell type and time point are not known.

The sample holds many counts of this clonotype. The CDR3 coding sequence is TGCGCCAGCCGCTCCAGCTACGAGCAGTACTTC. This sequence encodes CASRSSYEQYF. The V and J genes are TRBV5-1 and TRBJ2-7; D unresolved. This CDR3 region has 11 residues. CDR1 and CDR2 (germline): SGHRS, YFSETQ. Trimming stripped 7 bases from V and 3 bases from J, with 8 bases between.

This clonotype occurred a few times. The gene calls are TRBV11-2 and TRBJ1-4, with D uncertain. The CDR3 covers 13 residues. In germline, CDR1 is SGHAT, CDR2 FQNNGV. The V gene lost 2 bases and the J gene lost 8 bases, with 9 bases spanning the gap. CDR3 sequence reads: CASSLRVGEKLFF. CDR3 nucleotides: TGTGCCAGCAGCTTAAGGGTTGGGGAAAAACTGTTTTTT.

CDR3 nucleotide sequence: TGTGCCAGCAGCATCGGGGTCGCCCAAGAGACCCAGTACTTC. This sequence encodes CASSIGVAQETQYF. V and J are TRBV9 and TRBJ2-5, with D possibly TRBD2 on 5 matching bases. The CDR3 is 14 amino acids. Germline values: CDR1 SGDLS, CDR2 YYNGEE. Trimming cost V 4 bases and J 1 base, with 11 bases left between them.

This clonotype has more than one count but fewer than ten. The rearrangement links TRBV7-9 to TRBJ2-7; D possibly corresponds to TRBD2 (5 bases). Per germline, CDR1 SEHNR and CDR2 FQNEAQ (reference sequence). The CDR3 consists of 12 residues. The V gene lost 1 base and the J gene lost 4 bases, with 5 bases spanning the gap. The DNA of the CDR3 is TGTGCCAGCAGCTTAGGGAGGTACGAGCAGTACTTC. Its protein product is CASSLGRYEQYF.

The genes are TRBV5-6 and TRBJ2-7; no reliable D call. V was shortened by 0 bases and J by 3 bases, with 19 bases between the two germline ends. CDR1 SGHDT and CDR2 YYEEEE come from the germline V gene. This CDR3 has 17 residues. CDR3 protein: CASSLGVGSTSIYEQYV. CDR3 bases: TGTGCCAGCAGCTTGGGGGTCGGCTCCACCTCGATCTACGAGCAGTACGTC.

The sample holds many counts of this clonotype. CDR3 DNA sequence: TGCGCCAGCAGCTTGCAGACAGGGGGCTCCTATAATTCACCCCTCCACTTT. Translated, it gives CASSLQTGGSYNSPLHF. This rearrangement joins TRBV5-1 to TRBJ1-6; TRBD1 aligns across 9 bases. The CDR3 runs to 17 residues. The germline CDR1 and CDR2 sequences are SGHRS and YFSETQ. The junction had 2 bases not matched to a gene; V was cut back by 1 base and J by 0 bases.

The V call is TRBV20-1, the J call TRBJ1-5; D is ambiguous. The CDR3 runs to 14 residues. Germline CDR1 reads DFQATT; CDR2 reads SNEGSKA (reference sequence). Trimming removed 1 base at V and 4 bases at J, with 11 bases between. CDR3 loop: CSARGGYGNQPQHF. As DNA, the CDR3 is TGCAGTGCTAGAGGAGGGTATGGGAATCAGCCCCAGCATTTT.

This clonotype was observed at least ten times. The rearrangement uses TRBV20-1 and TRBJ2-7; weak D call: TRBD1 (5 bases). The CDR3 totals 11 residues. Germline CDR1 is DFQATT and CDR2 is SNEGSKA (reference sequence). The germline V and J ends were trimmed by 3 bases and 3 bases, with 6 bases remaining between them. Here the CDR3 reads CSARDNYEQYF. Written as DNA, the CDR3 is TGCAGTGCTAGGGACAACTACGAGCAGTACTTC.

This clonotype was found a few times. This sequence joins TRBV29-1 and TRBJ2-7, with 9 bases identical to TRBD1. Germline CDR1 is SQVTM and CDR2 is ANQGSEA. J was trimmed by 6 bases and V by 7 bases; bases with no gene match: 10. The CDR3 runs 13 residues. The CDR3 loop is CSAALSTGGEQYF. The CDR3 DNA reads TGCAGCGCCGCCCTGTCGACAGGGGGCGAGCAGTACTTC.

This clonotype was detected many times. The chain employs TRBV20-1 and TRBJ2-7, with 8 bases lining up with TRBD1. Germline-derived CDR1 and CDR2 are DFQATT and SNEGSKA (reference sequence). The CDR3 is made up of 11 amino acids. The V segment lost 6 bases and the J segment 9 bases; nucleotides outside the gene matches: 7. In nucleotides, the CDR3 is TGCAGTGCCGGACAGGGCCTCGGGCAGTACGTC. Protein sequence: CSAGQGLGQYV.

The CDR3: CASNPRGGNTDTQYF. The CDR3, as DNA: TGTGCCAGCAACCCGAGGGGGGGAAACACAGATACGCAGTATTTT. The rearrangement links TRBV7-2 to TRBJ2-3, with D possibly TRBD2 on 7 matching bases. This CDR3 spans 15 amino acids. From germline, CDR1 is SGHTA and CDR2 FQGNSA. V was clipped by 7 bases and J by 2 bases, with 16 bases between them.

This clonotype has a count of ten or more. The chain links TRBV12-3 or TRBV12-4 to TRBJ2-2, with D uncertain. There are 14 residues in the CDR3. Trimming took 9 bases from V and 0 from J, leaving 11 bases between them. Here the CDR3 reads CASERSTNTGELFF. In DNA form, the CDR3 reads TGTGCCAGTGAGAGGTCCACGAACACCGGGGAGCTGTTTTTT.

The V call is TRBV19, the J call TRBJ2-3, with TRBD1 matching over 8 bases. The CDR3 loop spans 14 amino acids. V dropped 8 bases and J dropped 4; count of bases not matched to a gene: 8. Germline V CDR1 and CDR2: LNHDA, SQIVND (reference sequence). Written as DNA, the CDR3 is TGTGCCAGTGGGCCACAGGGGGTGTCAGATACGCAGTATTTT. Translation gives CASGPQGVSDTQYF.

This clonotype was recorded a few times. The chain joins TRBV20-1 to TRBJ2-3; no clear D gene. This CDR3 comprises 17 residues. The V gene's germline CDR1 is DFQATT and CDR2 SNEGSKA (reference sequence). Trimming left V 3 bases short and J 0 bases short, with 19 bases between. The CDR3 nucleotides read TGCAGTGCTAGGGAAAGGTCGACGGCTCCTAGCACAGATACGCAGTATTTT. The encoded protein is CSARERSTAPSTDTQYF.

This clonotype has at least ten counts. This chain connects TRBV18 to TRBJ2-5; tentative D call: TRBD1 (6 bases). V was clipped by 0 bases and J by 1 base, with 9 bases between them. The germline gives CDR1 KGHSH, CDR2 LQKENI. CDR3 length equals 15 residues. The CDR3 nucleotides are TGTGCCAGCTCACCACCATCGACAGGCCAAGAGACCCAGTACTTC. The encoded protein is CASSPPSTGQETQYF.

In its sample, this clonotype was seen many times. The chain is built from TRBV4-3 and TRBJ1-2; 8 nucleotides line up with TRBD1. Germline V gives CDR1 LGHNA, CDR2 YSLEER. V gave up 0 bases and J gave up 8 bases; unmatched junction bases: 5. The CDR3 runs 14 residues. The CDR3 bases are TGCGCCAGCAGCCAAGAGGCCGGGACAGGAGGCTACACCTTC. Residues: CASSQEAGTGGYTF.

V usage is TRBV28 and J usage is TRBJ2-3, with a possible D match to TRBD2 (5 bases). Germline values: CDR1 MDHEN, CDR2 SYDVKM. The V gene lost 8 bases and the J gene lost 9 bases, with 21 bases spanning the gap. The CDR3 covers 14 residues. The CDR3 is CASGGLPLSGTQYF. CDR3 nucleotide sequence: TGTGCCAGCGGAGGACTCCCCTTATCTGGAACGCAGTATTTT.

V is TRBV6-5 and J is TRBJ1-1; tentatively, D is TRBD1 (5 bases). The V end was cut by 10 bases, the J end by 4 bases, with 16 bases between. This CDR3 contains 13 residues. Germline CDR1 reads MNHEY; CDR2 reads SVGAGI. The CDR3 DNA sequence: TGTGCCATCGAAGGATTTAGGGGCACTGAAGCTTTCTTT. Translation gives CAIEGFRGTEAFF.

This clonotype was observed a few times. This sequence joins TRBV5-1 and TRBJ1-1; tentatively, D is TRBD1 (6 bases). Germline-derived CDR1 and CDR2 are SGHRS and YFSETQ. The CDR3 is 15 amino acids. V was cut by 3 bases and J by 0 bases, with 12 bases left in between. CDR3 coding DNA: TGCGCCAGCAGCTCCGGGGGCATCATGAACACTGAAGCTTTCTTT. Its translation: CASSSGGIMNTEAFF.

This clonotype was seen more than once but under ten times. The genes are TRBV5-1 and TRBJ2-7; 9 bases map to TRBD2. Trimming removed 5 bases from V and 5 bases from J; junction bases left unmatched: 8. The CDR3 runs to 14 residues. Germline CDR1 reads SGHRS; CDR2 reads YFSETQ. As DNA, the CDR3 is TGCGCCAGCAGGCAGCGGGGGGTAAACAACGAGCAGTACGTC. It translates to CASRQRGVNNEQYV.